This TCR beta chain came from a study of tumour-infiltrating T cells in Burkitt lymphoma. Study-level background: All epidemiological Burkitt lymphoma subtypes were represented in the cohort. Repertoire clonality predicted overall and progression-free survival.

The V gene end was trimmed by 4 bases and the J gene end by 8 bases; junction bases not matched to a gene: 16. The CDR3 spans 17 residues. CDR1 and CDR2 from the germline V gene are SGHAT and FQNNGV. The data were produced by immunoSEQ multiplex PCR, yet TCRdb's version contains in-frame clones alone and is incomplete. In the table there are 600 or so clones, approximately 18% of which are singletons. Study findings and constraints: Many Burkitt lymphoma patients shared several public clonotypes.

As concerns this clone: The target antigen is unknown.

Sequenced sample: tumor tissue. The chain carries TRBV11-2 and TRBJ2-1; 8 nucleotides align to TRBD2. This receptor was taken from a human donor with Burkitt lymphoma. CDR3: CASSSAIGSGRLYEQFF. The CDR3 bases are TGTGCCAGCAGCTCCGCGATCGGCAGCGGGAGACTCTATGAGCAGTTCTTC. Variable domain in full (rest from reference TRBV11-2 and TRBJ2-1): EAGVAQSPRYKIIEKRQSVAFWCNPISGHATLYWYQQILGQGPKLLIQFQNNGVVDDSQLPKDRFSAERLKGVDSTLKIQPAKLEDSAVYLCASSSAIGSGRLYEQFFGPGTRLTVL.